This T cell receptor beta chain was sequenced during a study of shared clonotypes between healthy human individuals. Assay: immunoSEQ multiplex PCR; the TCRdb copy retains only in-frame clones and omits some. The sample contains about 590,000 clones, just under 97% of which appear only once. Naive CD8 isolation took CD45RO-negative cells positively selected for CCR7 and excluded terminally differentiated effector memory CD45RA+ cells. The study enrolled healthy HIV-negative adults without recent acute infections or vaccinations as donors. Points from the study as a whole: Lower generation probabilities were found for non-shared clonotypes than for those shared by all four donors. Sampling included only blood; tissue repertoires likely differ. The donor pool, a small one, limited the genetic and exposure-history diversity represented.

Only one count was recorded for this clone. Its antigen remains unknown. Germline values: CDR1 SGDLS, CDR2 YYNGEE. Deletions cut 3 bases from V and 4 bases from J, with 8 bases between. CDR3 size: 13 residues. Material: naive CD8+ T cells sorted from blood. The chain recombines TRBV9 with TRBJ2-1, with D possibly called TRBD1 or TRBD2 (5 bases each). The sequence derives from a woman in her 30s in good health. CDR3 sequence reads: CASSGDGYNEQFF. CDR3 sequence (DNA): TGTGCCAGCAGCGGGGACGGGTACAATGAGCAGTTCTTC.